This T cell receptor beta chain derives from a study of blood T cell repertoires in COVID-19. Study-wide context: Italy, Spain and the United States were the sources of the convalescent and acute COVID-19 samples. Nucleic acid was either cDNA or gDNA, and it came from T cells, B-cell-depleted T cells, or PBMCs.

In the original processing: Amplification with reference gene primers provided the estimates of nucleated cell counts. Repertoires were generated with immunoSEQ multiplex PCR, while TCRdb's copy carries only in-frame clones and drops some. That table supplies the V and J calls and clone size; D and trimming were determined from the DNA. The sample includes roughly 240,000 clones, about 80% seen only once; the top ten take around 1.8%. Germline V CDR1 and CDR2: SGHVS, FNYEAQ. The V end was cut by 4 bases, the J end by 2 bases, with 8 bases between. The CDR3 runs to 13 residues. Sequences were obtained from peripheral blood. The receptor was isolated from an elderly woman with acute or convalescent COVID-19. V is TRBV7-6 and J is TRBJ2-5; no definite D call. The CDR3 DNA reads TGTGCCAGCAGCTCACATCTTCAAGAGACCCAGTACTTC. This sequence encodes CASSSHLQETQYF.